This T cell receptor beta chain was identified in a study of cytomegalovirus exposure and HLA in healthy donors. With 4 bases clipped from V and 0 bases from J, the junction kept 3 bases outside the gene matches. Germline V gene sequence: CDR1 SGHKS, CDR2 YYEKEE (reference sequence). The CDR3 has 15 residues. A multiplex PCR was run with 60 Vbeta primers and 13 Jbeta primers. Assay: immunoSEQ multiplex PCR; the TCRdb copy retains only in-frame clones and omits some. The sample lists more than 65,000 clones, 65% to 70% occurring once. The table lists this clone with a few counts. The rearrangement joins TRBV5-5 to TRBJ2-7; 11 bases are a match to TRBD1. The TCR originated in a woman between 50 and 59 years old in good health and CMV-seropositive. The sequenced sample consisted of PBMCs. The CDR3 loop reads CASSPGTGGSYEQYF. CDR3 bases: TGTGCCAGCAGCCCTGGGACAGGGGGCTCCTACGAGCAGTACTTC.